A single sample is the source of the 13 T cell receptor beta chains below, sequenced in a study of beta chain features in type 1 diabetes. Expressed TCRB transcripts were sequenced, since all the RNA that had been isolated was reverse transcribed. Some clones are missing from TCRdb's copy, which holds only in-frame ones; the method was immunoSEQ multiplex PCR. Among some 150,000 clones, about 9.4% were seen once, and the ten largest hold under 1.5%. Sequenced: naive CD4+ T cells from blood. The source of these receptors is a man in his late teens or twenties in good health.

This clone was detected a few times. V usage is TRBV9 and J usage is TRBJ2-5; 8 nucleotides align to TRBD2. The J segment lost 4 bases and the V segment lost 3 bases, leaving 8 bases of the junction unmatched. There are 15 residues in the CDR3. The germline gives CDR1 SGDLS, CDR2 YYNGEE. The CDR3, as DNA: TGTGCCAGCAGCGGGGGGACTAGAGGGCGAGAGACCCAGTACTTC. It yields the protein CASSGGTRGRETQYF.

This clone was recorded a few times. This sequence joins TRBV11-3 and TRBJ2-2; 7 bases are shared with TRBD2. The ends lost 5 bases at V and 1 base at J; junction bases unmatched: 1. Germline V gene sequence: CDR1 SGHNT, CDR2 YENEEA. The CDR3 has 14 amino acids. The CDR3 loop reads CASSQRGNTGELFF. CDR3 sequence (DNA): TGTGCCAGCAGCCAGCGGGGGAACACCGGGGAGCTGTTTTTT.

This clone was detected only once. The junction departs from germline at one end; a sequencing error may be responsible. The gene calls are TRBV5-1 and TRBJ1-4; 10 nucleotides agree with TRBD1. The germline gives CDR1 SGHRS, CDR2 YFSETQ. This CDR3 spans 17 amino acids. In DNA, the CDR3 is TGCGCCAGCAGCTTGCGGGACAGGGGTGCAACTAATGAAGAACTGTTTTTT. Its protein is CASSLRDRGATNEELFF.

The V call is TRBV6-6, the J call TRBJ1-2; 9 bases line up with TRBD1. Germline CDR1 and CDR2: MNHNY and SVGAGI (reference sequence). The CDR3 contains 15 residues. J was trimmed by 4 bases and V by 0 bases; bases with no gene match: 3. The CDR3 DNA reads as TGTGCCAGCAGTTACTCCGGGACAGGGATCTATGGCTACACCTTC. Translating it yields CASSYSGTGIYGYTF.

This clone was seen ten or more times. The gene calls are TRBV4-2 and TRBJ2-7; maybe TRBD1 (6 bases). Trimming removed 3 bases from V and 3 bases from J, with 12 bases in between. This CDR3 region has 14 residues. Germline lookup yields CDR1 LGHNA and CDR2 YNFKEQ. Here the CDR3 reads CASSHSGAGYEQYF. The CDR3 DNA is TGTGCCAGCAGCCATTCAGGGGCTGGCTACGAGCAGTACTTC.

This clone was recorded at least ten times. The chain employs TRBV14 and TRBJ2-7, with 9 positions matching TRBD1. V was pared by 4 bases and J by 6 bases, with 7 bases of the junction left unmatched. The CDR3 length is 14 residues. The germline V gene has CDR1 SGHDN and CDR2 FVKESK. CDR3 bases: TGTGCCAGCAGCCCCTACAGGGGGCGCGGCGAGCAGTACTTC. This gives the protein CASSPYRGRGEQYF.

The chain couples TRBV18 to TRBJ2-7; 10 bases map to TRBD2. J lost 2 bases, V lost 2 bases, and 3 bases had no gene match. The CDR3 length is 15 residues. Germline assignment: CDR1 KGHSH and CDR2 LQKENI. This chain's CDR3 is CASSPRTSGTYEQYF. In DNA form, the CDR3 reads TGTGCCAGCTCACCAAGGACTAGCGGAACCTACGAGCAGTACTTC.

The chain joins TRBV28 to TRBJ1-4, with 8 bases matching TRBD1. Germline V gene lookup returns CDR1 MDHEN and CDR2 SYDVKM. The V and J ends lost 6 bases and 7 bases, in that order; junction bases with no gene match: 7. The CDR3 has 14 amino acids. Here the CDR3 reads CASSPGTGGEKLFF. In DNA, the CDR3 is TGTGCCAGCAGCCCCGGGACAGGCGGTGAAAAACTGTTTTTT.

Comments on this clone: Other DNA sequences in this sample translate to the same CDR3. V gene TRBV5-1 combines with J gene TRBJ1-5, with 9 nucleotides matching TRBD1. CDR3 length: 15 amino acids. V trimming: 4 bases; J trimming: 0 bases; junction bases outside the gene matches: 2. Germline CDR1 is SGHRS and CDR2 is YFSETQ. The CDR3 DNA reads TGCGCCAGCAGCATACAGGGGGCTAGCAATCAGCCCCAGCATTTT. It is translated as CASSIQGASNQPQHF. The whole variable domain, filled in from reference TRBV5-1 and TRBJ1-5, reads KAGVTQTPRYLIKTRGQQVTLSCSPISGHRSVSWYQQTPGQGLQFLFEYFSETQRNKGNFPGRFSGRQFSNSRSEMNVSTLELGDSALYLCASSIQGASNQPQHFGDGTRLSIL.

V is TRBV7-9 and J is TRBJ2-7; TRBD2 matches at 8 bases. The CDR3 runs 15 residues. Germline V gives CDR1 SEHNR, CDR2 FQNEAQ (reference sequence). Trimming removed 1 base from V and 0 bases from J; junction bases left unmatched: 2. The CDR3 sequence: CASSLERGPSYEQYF. CDR3 coding DNA: TGTGCCAGCAGCTTAGAGCGGGGGCCCTCCTACGAGCAGTACTTC.

This clone was seen a handful of times. The chain combines TRBV5-1 with TRBJ2-5; D is undetermined. The last part of the DNA fits TRBJ2-7 better; the J call may be wrong. Germline V gives CDR1 SGHRS, CDR2 YFSETQ. CDR3 length: 8 residues. The CDR3 protein is CASVEQYF. The CDR3 region has the DNA TGCGCCAGCGTCGAGCAGTACTTC.

This clone has at least ten counts. The V call is TRBV4-3, the J call TRBJ1-2; D might be TRBD1 (6 bases). The CDR3 extends over 13 amino acids. In germline, CDR1 is LGHNA, CDR2 YSLEER. V lost 2 bases, J lost 8 bases, and 12 bases lay in between. CDR3 sequence: CASSQSQGTGYTF. The CDR3 nucleotides read TGCGCCAGCAGCCAATCCCAGGGGACCGGCTACACCTTC.

Many counts were recorded for this clone. The chain is built from TRBV5-6 and TRBJ2-1, with D hard to call. Germline V CDR1 and CDR2: SGHDT, YYEEEE. Trimming shortened V by 0 bases and J by 6 bases, and 7 bases separated the two germline ends. The CDR3 extends over 13 amino acids. This CDR3 is CASSLGFSNEQFF. The CDR3 DNA follows: TGTGCCAGCAGCTTGGGTTTCAGCAATGAGCAGTTCTTC.